This TCR beta chain emerged from a study of cytomegalovirus exposure and HLA in healthy donors (dated by TCRdb to about 2017). Describing the broader study: An earlier analysis of some 600 of the donors reported approximately 260 Gb of sequence data and 117 million unique TCR beta sequences obtained from about 180 million T cells. In the later analysis, no new phenotypic data were used to find candidate immune exposures; instead, reliance was placed on TCR beta sequences and their occurrence across donors. HLA typing covered class I and class II loci at four-digit resolution. In a later analysis, previously published TCR beta repertoires from fewer than 750 donors were re-analyzed and high-resolution HLA genotyping was added so that TCR occurrence patterns could be studied. The study aimed to test whether cataloging public T cell receptors could reveal signatures of past pathogen exposure. Genome-wide SNP genotypes for about 55% of the roughly 670 donors were used in a later genetic analysis, which treated that subset as a discovery cohort. All discovery cohort repertoires had been generated using a single sequencing platform. An early release that covered about 640 HLA-typed donors contained around 330 gigabases of sequencing data and tens of millions of unique TCR sequences. A separate validation cohort of roughly 130 different subjects was used in addition to the 666-subject first cohort. On average, approximately 250,000 unique TCR beta nucleotide sequences were sequenced per donor among a few hundred genotyped donors of the cohort, with 15% to 20% of those sequences being non-productive. A handful of DR-DQ haplotypes were handled as single units for association and clustering because linkage in the cohort was strong. Donor age, sex, ethnicity and CMV serostatus were collected together with the repertoire data. The T cell repertoires of 550 to 850 subjects were profiled by immunosequencing and related to cytomegalovirus serostatus. High-throughput TCR immunosequencing, statistical association of individual TCRs with disease status, and machine learning were combined to predict cytomegalovirus infection status. To decide whether each TCR beta V gene segment behaved as functional or pseudogenic, an earlier analysis of 587 of the donors relied on high-throughput TCR beta sequencing. The number of donors typed differed by locus, with about 620-630 for A, B, C, DRB1 and DQB1, around 500 for DQA1, 606 for DPA1, and 472 for DPB1. The genetic ancestry cluster associated with self-reported Caucasian donors included 65% to 90% of the approximately 400 genotyped donors.

This clone was observed a handful of times. No cognate antigen has been identified for it. Within one base of it there is no much larger clone, and no base qualities were kept. V sheds 0 bases and J sheds 5 bases, leaving 14 bases between their ends. The CDR3 starts with the cysteine, ends with the phenylalanine, and has 16 residues. Left in the record is the CDR3 DNA by itself, 48 bases read in frame from the first base. The germline V gene supplies CDR1 SNHLY and CDR2 FYNNEI. Library prep was done by the immunoSEQ multiplex PCR assay. The multiplex PCR relied on a mix of 60 forward primers for TCR Vbeta segments and 13 reverse primers for TCR Jbeta segments. The CDR3 region of rearranged TCR beta genes was amplified from genomic DNA by a multiplex PCR assay. The amplified TCR beta libraries were sequenced on the Illumina HiSeq System as 87-base-pair reads. The paper's data handling went like this. A later analysis counted 75 million to 100 million unique TCR beta chains across the 500 to 850 repertoires, and approximately 11 million of these chains were shared by at least two donors. Raw reads were error-corrected and collapsed into unique sequences by a nearest-neighbor algorithm in which closely related sequences were merged to remove PCR and sequencing errors. To assign V, D and J gene segments, CDR3 sequences were aligned to IMGT reference sequences. Each retained sequence needed at least a six-nucleotide match to both a V gene segment and a J gene segment. A rearrangement counted as productive if the CDR3 had no stop codons and remained in frame with V and J, and every other rearrangement counted as non-productive. CDR3 was defined according to IMGT convention as the region running from the second conserved V-encoded cysteine to the conserved J-encoded phenylalanine. The earlier analysis of about 530 of the donors excluded any sequence lacking an unambiguous match to a single V gene segment. An earlier analysis of fewer than 750 of the donors classified V segments as functional when productive rearrangements were above 56.7% and as segregating when the standard deviation between donors was above 5%. A statistical classification framework was built to diagnose cytomegalovirus status from the catalog of TCR beta chain sequences. In a later analysis, TCR nucleotide sequences were compared against IMGT/GENE-DB human TR gene sequences so that V and J genes could be assigned. The TCRdist pipeline was used in a later analysis to assign CDR3 sequences and most-parsimonious VDJ recombination scenarios. In a later analysis, every TCR beta chain was defined by the combination of its CDR3 amino acid sequence and its V-gene family, and reads without a unique V-gene family were dropped. In a later analysis, 450 to 600 highly shared, low-generation-probability nucleotide sequences were removed to address suspected cross-contamination and a sequencing artifact. In a later analysis, a clonal expansion index for each public chain was calculated from normalized within-repertoire ranks of inferred template counts. In a later analysis, generation probabilities were computed with a VDJ recombination model fitted to out-of-frame rearrangements, and the resulting probabilities were checked against IGoR. Hypergeometric tests were used in a later analysis to score TCR-TCR, TCR-HLA and TCR-CMV co-occurrence, with a repertoire-size bias correction applied to the TCR pairs. In a later analysis, false discovery rates were estimated by permuting HLA or CMV assignments 20 times. In a later analysis, co-occurring TCRs were grouped with DBSCAN, and TCRdist sequence similarity was added when clustering was performed within HLA-allele-positive subsets. For co-occurrence clustering, repertoires with fewer than 30,000 or more than 120,000 public chains were excluded, along with 4 to 6 repertoires with anomalous nucleotide sharing. Held by TCRdb, this immuneACCESS table contains in-frame sequences only and omits some clones. Under half of the omission traces to an unresolved V gene where checked; the cause of the rest is unknown. That table is the source of V, J and clone size, and D and trimming were worked out from the DNA. The sample data list more than 95,000 clones, and 15% of these were observed just once. Roughly 0.8% of the sample is taken by the ten largest.

General conclusions and limits of the study: In a later analysis, several top co-occurrence clusters were reported to appear linked to parvovirus B19, influenza, CMV and Epstein-Barr virus. In an earlier analysis of roughly 500 of the donors, most TCR beta V segments appeared in productive rearrangements about 87% or about 30% of the time, broadly matching IMGT annotations. It was suggested by the authors that the approach could potentially be generalized to other disease states and immunological phenotypes. Because counts were too low, seventeen rarely observed V segments, including chromosome 9 orphons, were left out of the earlier analysis of 500 to 750 of the donors. In a later analysis, TCR association rates were found to vary across HLA loci, with the most associated TCRs seen for DRB1 alleles and the fewest for HLA-C alleles. Because the 87-base-pair reads could not distinguish some IMGT-functional V segments, including TRBV6-2 and TRBV6-3, those segments were excluded. CMV serostatus was the only immune exposure information available for the cohort. Only TCR beta chains were sequenced in this cohort, and the absence of alpha or paired-chain data limited detectable features. The study gave a list of about 170 TCR beta chains associated with cytomegalovirus. In a later analysis, HLA-associated TCR beta chains showed more clonal expansion and lower generation probabilities than non-associated chains that were equally common. Because some donors lacked HLA typing at each locus, the association tests relied only on the typed subset. In a later analysis, around 17,000 TCR beta sequences were associated with specific HLA alleles at a false discovery rate of 0.05. Most TCR sequences were seen in very few donors, while some public TCRs were found in many individuals. A later analysis found that most CMV-associated TCR beta chains appeared HLA-restricted, with HLA associations seemingly driven largely by CMV exposure. Correlated functional status among segregating V segments might reflect linkage disequilibrium, but an unknown experimental factor could not be ruled out. According to a later genetic analysis, donors in an Asian-associated ancestry cluster had fewer N-insertions in productive TCRs than the roughly 670-donor mean. When HLA alleles, especially DR and DQ, strongly co-occurred, TCR associations were difficult to assign to individual alleles. In both the original and validation cohorts, the classifier was reported to diagnose cytomegalovirus status with high specificity and sensitivity. The presence/absence analyses assumed that sequencing depth was roughly uniform across donors, and that assumption may not be true. In vitro tests confirmed that a few of the cytomegalovirus-associated TCR beta chains recognize cytomegalovirus antigens. A further reported finding was that TCR beta sequences accurately predicted the HLA-A and HLA-B alleles for most subjects in the first cohort. A cluster of highly shared sequence variants was judged likely to represent a technical artifact of the sequencing pipeline. In a later genetic analysis, a missense DCLRE1C variant was associated with V-gene and J-gene trimming of TCR beta chains, and the association was replicated in an independent cohort.

The cohort consisted of 666 healthy bone marrow donors. At the time of sampling, all cohort members were nominally healthy, though unrecorded immune exposures were likely present. The donor was CMV seronegative and was included in the group of about 400 seronegative cohort members. A peripheral blood sample was provided by each donor, and peripheral blood mononuclear cells were used for TCR beta sequencing. The Qiagen DNeasy Blood Extraction Kit was used to extract genomic DNA from the blood cell samples. The origin of this receptor is a female donor in good health and CMV-seronegative. The sample consisted of PBMCs. This chain joins TRBV2 to TRBJ1-5, with an unclear D gene assignment. The nucleotides read TGTGCCAGCAGTGAAGCGAGGCCAACGGGTTATCAGCCCCAGCATTTT. It encodes CASSEARPTGYQPQHF.